This T cell receptor beta chain appears in the sequencing data of a study of blood T cell repertoires in COVID-19. The table came from immunoSEQ multiplex PCR; TCRdb's copy has only in-frame clones and leaves some out. The sample shows about 210,000 clones, around 84% of them seen only once. V lost 0 bases and J 5 bases, leaving 11 bases between the germline ends. The CDR3 runs 14 residues. CDR1 is SGHRS, CDR2 YFSETQ, per germline. Sequenced: PBMCs or T cells enriched from blood (not recorded which). This clonotype originated in a man aged 40-49 years who had recovered from COVID-19. The chain has TRBV5-1 and TRBJ2-5; no reliable D call. This CDR3 is CASSLASPRETQYF. As DNA, the CDR3 is TGCGCCAGCAGCTTGGCCTCCCCCCGGGAGACCCAGTACTTC.